This entry lists 21 T cell receptor beta chains sequenced from one sample in a study of shared clonotypes between healthy human individuals. Using immunoSEQ multiplex PCR, the repertoire was profiled, and TCRdb retains in-frame clones only, with some absent. This table has about 960,000 clones, 76% appearing once. Sequencing input: memory CD4+ T cells sorted from blood. Subset meaning: CD45RA-negative fraction. The receptor source for this set is a man aged 18 to 29 in good health.

The rearrangement uses TRBV18 and TRBJ2-2; 8 positions agree with TRBD1. Trimming removed 3 bases from V and 4 bases from J; junction bases left unmatched: 7. Germline V gives CDR1 KGHSH, CDR2 LQKENI. The CDR3 is 16 residues long. The CDR3 here is CASSPQTGVATGELFF. The CDR3 nucleotides are TGTGCCAGCTCACCGCAGACAGGGGTGGCCACCGGGGAGCTGTTTTTT.

The rearrangement links TRBV2 to TRBJ2-7; 10 nucleotides align to TRBD2. CDR3 length: 15 residues. Trimming at V came to 6 bases and at J to 1 base, leaving 6 bases not matched to a gene. Looked up from germline, CDR1 is SNHLY and CDR2 is FYNNEI. CDR3 DNA sequence: TGTGCCAGCAGCCTTCTAGCGGGAGCATCCTACGAGCAGTACTTC. Translation: CASSLLAGASYEQYF.

The chain employs TRBV7-9 and TRBJ2-1; TRBD2 matches at 10 bases. V lost 5 bases, J lost 0 bases, and 10 bases stayed unmatched. The germline V gene has CDR1 SEHNR and CDR2 FQNEAQ (reference sequence). CDR3 size: 18 residues. This CDR3 is CASSPNQLAGSSYNEQFF. DNA of the CDR3: TGTGCCAGCAGCCCGAATCAACTAGCGGGGAGCTCCTACAATGAGCAGTTCTTC.

The genes are TRBV4-1 and TRBJ2-5, with TRBD2 matching over 11 bases. Germline V gene lookup returns CDR1 MGHRA and CDR2 YSYEKL. The CDR3 has 17 amino acids. The V and J ends lost 2 bases and 2 bases, in that order; junction bases with no gene match: 7. CDR3: CASSQLPRLAGQETQYF. The CDR3 bases are TGCGCCAGCAGCCAACTGCCAAGACTAGCGGGACAAGAGACCCAGTACTTC.

This clone was recorded at least ten times. This chain uses TRBV5-1 with TRBJ2-1, with 10 bases identical to TRBD2. The CDR3 sequence is 16 residues long. Germline values: CDR1 SGHRS, CDR2 YFSETQ. The ends lost 4 bases at V and 5 bases at J; junction bases unmatched: 9. CDR3 residues: CASSAELAGRNNEQFF. As DNA, the CDR3 is TGCGCCAGCAGCGCAGAACTAGCGGGAAGAAACAATGAGCAGTTCTTC.

This clone was picked up one time. CDR3 sequence reads: CASSPGQGYNEQFF. The CDR3 region has the DNA TGTGCCAGCAGCCCGGGACAGGGGTACAATGAGCAGTTCTTC. The rearrangement joins TRBV5-6 to TRBJ2-1; 10 bases map to TRBD1. Looked up from germline, CDR1 is SGHDT and CDR2 is YYEEEE. This CDR3 comprises 14 residues. Losses at the gene ends were 4 bases for V and 4 bases for J; bases not matched to a gene: 2.

The CDR3 sequence: CASSLAPAGTNEKLFF. The CDR3, as DNA: TGTGCCAGCAGCTTAGCTCCCGCGGGAACTAATGAAAAACTGTTTTTT. The chain is built from TRBV7-8 and TRBJ1-4; D ambiguous. Germline V gives CDR1 SGHVS, CDR2 FQNEAQ. Trimming shortened V by 0 bases and J by 1 base, and 9 bases separated the two germline ends. The CDR3 covers 16 residues.

On this clone: Other DNA sequences of this sample code for an identical CDR3. The chain joins TRBV11-2 to TRBJ1-1; D remains unclear. This CDR3 is 13 amino acids long. The germline V gene has CDR1 SGHAT and CDR2 FQNNGV. V lost 0 bases, J lost 2 bases, and 4 bases lay in between. CDR3: CASSLDANTEAFF. CDR3 nucleotide sequence: TGTGCCAGCAGCTTAGACGCCAACACTGAAGCTTTCTTT.

The rearrangement uses TRBV18 and TRBJ2-1, with D maybe TRBD2 (6 bases). The germline V gene has CDR1 KGHSH and CDR2 LQKENI. With 2 bases removed from V and 4 bases from J, the gap between germline ends came to 15 bases. This CDR3 is 16 amino acids long. The CDR3 loop reads CASSPLVNAGYNEQFF. In DNA form, the CDR3 reads TGTGCCAGCTCACCATTGGTTAACGCGGGGTACAATGAGCAGTTCTTC. The whole variable domain, remainder taken from reference TRBV18 and TRBJ2-1, is NAGVMQNPRHLVRRRGQEARLRCSPMKGHSHVYWYRQLPEEGLKFMVYLQKENIIDESGMPKERFSAEFPKEGPSILRIQQVVRGDSAAYFCASSPLVNAGYNEQFFGPGTRLTVL.

The gene calls are TRBV7-9 and TRBJ2-7; 8 bases fit TRBD2. V shed 0 bases and J 5 bases; nucleotides not matched to a gene: 9. CDR1 is SEHNR and CDR2 is FQNEAQ in the germline V gene (reference sequence). The CDR3 extends over 16 amino acids. In DNA form, the CDR3 reads TGTGCCAGCAGCTTAGCGTGGCGGGAGGCTTTAAACGAGCAGTACTTC. Translated, it gives CASSLAWREALNEQYF.

This clone was observed once. The J gene is TRBJ1-6, the V gene TRBV12-5, with 9 bases identical to TRBD1. J gave up 10 bases and V 2 bases, and 12 bases lay outside the gene matches. This CDR3 has 17 residues. The germline gives CDR1 LGHNT, CDR2 FRNRAP. CDR3 region: CASGLRPLGQGNSPLHF. CDR3 sequence (DNA): TGTGCTAGTGGTTTGCGACCTCTGGGACAGGGAAACTCACCCCTCCACTTT.

The chain carries TRBV10-3 and TRBJ1-2; tentative D call: TRBD1 (6 bases). V was clipped by 0 bases and J by 7 bases, with 15 bases between them. The CDR3 length is 15 residues. Germline CDR1 is ENHRY and CDR2 is SYGVKD. The CDR3 region is CAISESSTAGVGYTF. In DNA, the CDR3 is TGTGCCATCAGTGAGTCGAGTACCGCAGGGGTTGGCTACACCTTC.

J is TRBJ1-2 and V is TRBV28; the match to TRBD1 covers 8 bases. This CDR3 contains 14 residues. V shed 4 bases, J shed 7 bases, and the junction held 8 bases outside the gene matches. Germline V gene lookup returns CDR1 MDHEN and CDR2 SYDVKM. The CDR3 region has the DNA TGTGCCAGCAGTTCTGGCAGGGGGCAGCGTGGCTACACCTTC. Translation: CASSSGRGQRGYTF.

This chain's CDR3 is CASSLSRTGNYGYTF. The CDR3 DNA is TGTGCCAGCAGTTTATCCCGGACAGGGAACTATGGCTACACCTTC. The V call is TRBV28, the J call TRBJ1-2, with 8 nucleotides matching TRBD1. Per the germline V gene, CDR1 is MDHEN and CDR2 is SYDVKM. The V gene end was trimmed by 1 base and the J gene end by 2 bases; junction bases not matched to a gene: 3. This CDR3 comprises 15 residues.

This clone was seen only once. The V call is TRBV28, the J call TRBJ1-2; D is ambiguous. V shed 5 bases and J shed 4 bases, with 11 bases lying between them. The CDR3 covers 13 residues. The germline gives CDR1 MDHEN, CDR2 SYDVKM. The CDR3 reads CASSIRTGYGYTF. CDR3 nucleotide sequence: TGTGCCAGCAGTATACGGACTGGCTATGGCTACACCTTC.

V usage is TRBV18 and J usage is TRBJ1-1, with 9 bases matching TRBD1. Germline V gene data show CDR1 as KGHSH and CDR2 as LQKENI. Losses at the gene ends were 8 bases for V and 1 base for J; bases not matched to a gene: 5. The CDR3 loop spans 14 amino acids. The CDR3 DNA reads as TGTGCCAGCCGAGGGACAGGGTCGAACACTGAAGCTTTCTTT. As protein: CASRGTGSNTEAFF.

The V call is TRBV5-1, the J call TRBJ2-2, with D possibly being TRBD2 (5 bases). V dropped 4 bases and J dropped 6 bases, with 16 bases sitting between them. Germline loops: CDR1 SGHRS, CDR2 YFSETQ. The CDR3 runs to 15 residues. DNA for the CDR3: TGCGCCAGCAGCAAAGGGCCTGAGGGTGCCGGGGAGCTGTTTTTT. Protein sequence: CASSKGPEGAGELFF.

This clone was picked up one time. The genes are TRBV6-6 and TRBJ1-6; tentative D call: TRBD1 (6 bases). The CDR3 is made up of 16 amino acids. CDR1 is MNHNY, CDR2 SVGAGI, per germline (reference sequence). V was trimmed by 6 bases and J by 3 bases, leaving 15 bases between them. The CDR3 loop is CASSLTQDSYNSPLHF. In DNA form, the CDR3 reads TGTGCCAGCAGCCTAACCCAGGACAGCTATAATTCACCCCTCCACTTT.

This clone was seen only once. V gene TRBV7-2 combines with J gene TRBJ2-1, with D hard to call. Looked up from germline, CDR1 is SGHTA and CDR2 is FQGNSA. Deletions cut 1 base from V and 8 bases from J, with 12 bases between. This CDR3 has 14 amino acids. CDR3 protein: CASSLGVGPYEQFF. CDR3 coding DNA: TGTGCCAGCAGCTTAGGGGTAGGGCCGTATGAGCAGTTCTTC.

V and J are TRBV13 and TRBJ2-1; perhaps TRBD1 as D (6 bases). The V gene lost 0 bases and the J gene lost 4 bases, with 10 bases spanning the gap. This CDR3 contains 15 residues. The V gene's germline CDR1 is PRHDT and CDR2 FYEKMQ (reference sequence). The CDR3 DNA reads as TGTGCCAGCAGCTTAGGGGCAGGGGAATACAATGAGCAGTTCTTC. Translation gives CASSLGAGEYNEQFF.

The V gene is TRBV7-2, the J gene TRBJ2-3, with D possibly TRBD2 on 5 matching bases. CDR1 SGHTA and CDR2 FQGNSA come from the germline V gene. The CDR3 extends over 15 amino acids. Trimming stripped 4 bases from V and 3 bases from J, with 14 bases between. CDR3 nucleotides: TGTGCCAGCAGCTATTCCGCTAGCCTTACAGATACGCAGTATTTT. Encoded protein: CASSYSASLTDTQYF.